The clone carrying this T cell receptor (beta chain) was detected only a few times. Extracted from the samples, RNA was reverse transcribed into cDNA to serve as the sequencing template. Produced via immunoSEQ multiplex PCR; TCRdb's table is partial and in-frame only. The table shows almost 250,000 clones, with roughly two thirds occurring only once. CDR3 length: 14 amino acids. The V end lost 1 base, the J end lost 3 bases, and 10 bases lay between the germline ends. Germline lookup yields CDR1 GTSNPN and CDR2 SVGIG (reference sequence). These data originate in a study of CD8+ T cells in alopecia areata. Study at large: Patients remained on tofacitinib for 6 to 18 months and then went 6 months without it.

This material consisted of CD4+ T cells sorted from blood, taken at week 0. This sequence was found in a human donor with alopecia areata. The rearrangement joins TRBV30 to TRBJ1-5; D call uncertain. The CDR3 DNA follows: TGTGCCTGGAGTGCAGATCTAAACAATCAGCCCCAGCATTTT. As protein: CAWSADLNNQPQHF.